The rows below give T cell receptor beta chains drawn from one sample of a study of human T cells and chemical hapten exposure. Each CDR3 protein is one row after TCRdb ran MiXCR on the RACE reads. This sample yields over 55,000 distinct CDR3 sequences, of which around an eighth are seen a single time; about 2.4% belongs to the top ten. Source: whole blood, taken in connection with sensitization to the hapten diphenylcyclopropenone (DPC). All receptors derive from a young man with alopecia areata. Some clones in this sample may be carry-over from other donors' samples. The CDR3 runs from the conserved cysteine through the conserved F or W. The order of the fields is CDR3 length, D gene, V gene, clone size, J gene, CDR3 DNA, CDR3 protein. D genes are given only for firm matches. Clone size is stated in some rows and not others, as once, few, many or a class when expanded.

16	NA	TRBV2	NA	TRBJ2-3	TGTGCCAGCAATCTCCCCCCGGGACTTCGCACAGATACGCAGTATTTT	CASNLPPGLRTDTQYF
14	NA	TRBV18	NA	TRBJ1-2	TGTGCCAGCTCACCCCGGGAACCTAACTATGGCTACACCTTC	CASSPREPNYGYTF
14	NA	TRBV20-1	few	TRBJ2-7	TGCAGTGCCCCTCGAGCAAGCCAGGGAAACGAGCAGTACTTC	CSAPRASQGNEQYF
17	TRBD1	TRBV5-4	NA	TRBJ1-2	TGTGGCATCCGCATGAGACAGGGGGGCAAATCTAACTATGGCTACACCTTC	CGIRMRQGGKSNYGYTF
15	NA	TRBV4-3	NA	TRBJ2-7	TGCGCCAGCAGCCAAGATCCGCAGGGCCACTACGAGCAGTACTTC	CASSQDPQGHYEQYF
14	NA	TRBV20-1	many	TRBJ2-7	TGCAGTGCTAGATTCTCCGGGAAGAAGAACGAGCAGTACTTC	CSARFSGKKNEQYF
16	TRBD1	TRBV7-9	many	TRBJ2-7	TGTGCCAGCAGCCCTCCCTCAGGGGGCGACGCCTACGAGCAGTACTTC	CASSPPSGGDAYEQYF
15	NA	TRBV19	few	TRBJ1-5	TGTGCCAGTATCCCGGACGAGAGAGGGTCAGGGCCCCAGCATTTT	CASIPDERGSGPQHF
16	TRBD1	TRBV5-5	many	TRBJ2-3	TGTGCCACCGGAGCCGGGACAGGGCTTACCCTGGATACGCAGTATTTT	CATGAGTGLTLDTQYF
13	NA	TRBV10-3	few	TRBJ1-2	TGTGCCATCACGGTGGGAGAGATCTATGGCTACACCTTC	CAITVGEIYGYTF
14	NA	TRBV7-3	many	TRBJ2-1	TGTGCCAGCAGCTTAACGGGGGGTCCACATGAGCAGTTCTTC	CASSLTGGPHEQFF
15	TRBD1	TRBV7-9	many	TRBJ2-2	TGTGCCAGCAGCTCCTGGACAGGGATAACCGGGGAGCTGTTTTTT	CASSSWTGITGELFF
14	TRBD1	TRBV6-2/TRBV6-3	many	TRBJ1-1	TGTGCCAGCAGTCTGGGACAGCTGAACACTGAAGCTTTCTTT	CASSLGQLNTEAFF
11	NA	TRBV29-1	many	TRBJ1-2	TGCAGCGCTACACGCTTGGATGGCTACACCTTC	CSATRLDGYTF
11	NA	TRBV3-1	few	TRBJ2-5	TGTGCCAGCAGCCAGCGGGAGACCCAGTACTTC	CASSQRETQYF
13	NA	TRBV30	NA	TRBJ2-2	TGTGCCTGGAGTGTAGTAGGGAACGGGGAGCTGTTTTTT	CAWSVVGNGELFF
16	TRBD1	TRBV3-1	NA	TRBJ2-7	TGTGCCAGCAGCAAAGTCGTCGGGACAGGAGCCTACGAGCAGTACTTC	CASSKVVGTGAYEQYF
14	NA	TRBV7-6	many	TRBJ2-3	TGTGCCAGCAGCTCATACCCGGGTGGGGATACGCAGTATTTT	CASSSYPGGDTQYF
13	NA	TRBV6-1	many	TRBJ2-1	TGTGCCTCGACATGGAGCTCCTACAATGAGCAGTTCTTC	CASTWSSYNEQFF
15	NA	TRBV18	NA	TRBJ1-1	TGTGCCAGCTCACCACCTTCAGGGACGGGGACTGAAGCTTTCTTT	CASSPPSGTGTEAFF
15	NA	TRBV18	many	TRBJ1-1	TGTGCCAGCTCACCATCGGGACACTGGAACACTGAAGCTTTCTTT	CASSPSGHWNTEAFF
14	NA	TRBV5-1	NA	TRBJ2-3	TGCGCCAGCAGCTTCTCGCGGGGCACAGATACGCAGTATTTT	CASSFSRGTDTQYF
14	NA	TRBV6-5	NA	TRBJ1-3	TGTGCCGCCAGTCCGGGTTACTCTGGAAACACCATATATTTT	CAASPGYSGNTIYF
14	TRBD1	TRBV7-9	many	TRBJ1-1	TGTGCCAGCAGCTCGACAGGGGCGGGAACTGAAGCTTTCTTT	CASSSTGAGTEAFF
15	NA	TRBV19	many	TRBJ2-3	TGTGCCAGTAGTATAGAAAGGGTAGAGGGGGATACGCAGTATTTT	CASSIERVEGDTQYF
13	NA	TRBV20-1	many	TRBJ2-2	TGCAGTGCCCCCCAGGGGGGAGTAGGGGAGCTGTTTTTT	CSAPQGGVGELFF
14	NA	TRBV7-2	NA	TRBJ2-3	TGTGCCAGCAGCTTAGGGCTCTTCACAGATACGCAGTATTTT	CASSLGLFTDTQYF
14	TRBD2	TRBV20-1	NA	TRBJ2-7	TGCAGTGCTCCATTCACTCGGGGGGGATACGAGCAGTACTTC	CSAPFTRGGYEQYF
15	NA	TRBV12-3/TRBV12-4	many	TRBJ2-6	TGTGCCAGCAGTCCAGGGACCGCTGGGGCCAACGTCCTGACTTTC	CASSPGTAGANVLTF
15	NA	TRBV29-1	many	TRBJ2-2	TGCAGCGTTGTAGTAGGGCTTACGAACACCGGGGAGCTGTTTTTT	CSVVVGLTNTGELFF
16	TRBD2	TRBV28	few	TRBJ2-7	TGTGCCAGCAGTTCCTCGAGCGGGGGAGACTCCTACGAGCAGTACTTC	CASSSSSGGDSYEQYF
13	TRBD1	TRBV29-1	NA	TRBJ1-2	TGCAGCGTTGGACAGGGGCCTTACTATGGCTACACCTTC	CSVGQGPYYGYTF
14	NA	TRBV2	NA	TRBJ2-4	TGTGCCAGCAGTGAAGGCCCCCCCAGAAACATTCAGTACTTC	CASSEGPPRNIQYF
15	NA	TRBV4-3	few	TRBJ2-2	TGCGCCAGCAGCCAAGATGGGGCCATCCCCGGGGAGCTGTTTTTT	CASSQDGAIPGELFF
15	NA	TRBV9	few	TRBJ2-6	TGTGCCAGCAGCGTAGCGGGGTCTGGGGCCAACGTCCTGACTTTC	CASSVAGSGANVLTF
13	NA	TRBV27	few	TRBJ1-2	TGTGCCAGCAGGATGGACAGAAACTATGGCTACACCTTC	CASRMDRNYGYTF